Given below is one TCR beta chain in context. What it binds is not known. Measured with immunoSEQ multiplex PCR; TCRdb has only the in-frame clones, and not every one. The sample has about 98,000 clones, less than 90% seen once; the top ten hold under 6.5%. This record belongs to a study of cytomegalovirus exposure and HLA in healthy donors. Study-level findings and limits: Rarity characterized most TCR sequences, yet some public TCRs appeared in many donors.

This clonotype was obtained from a man younger than 35 in good health and CMV-seropositive. Sequencing was done on a sample of PBMCs.

Written as DNA, the CDR3 is TGTGCCAGCAGCTTCACTAGCGGAATATACAATGAGCAGTTCTTC. Protein product: CASSFTSGIYNEQFF. V is TRBV5-4 and J is TRBJ2-1; the match to TRBD2 covers 8 bases. This CDR3 spans 15 amino acids. V was clipped by 2 bases and J by 4 bases; unmatched bases: 5. Per germline, CDR1 SGHNT and CDR2 YYREEE (reference sequence).